This TCR beta chain was sequenced during a study of shared clonotypes between healthy human individuals. About the research overall: Per-donor plates numbered three CD4 naive, three CD4 memory, two CD8 naive and one CD8 memory.

Methods used by the authors: Owing to the provision of junction-only sequences devoid of quality scores by immunoSEQ, filtering differed. The data were produced by immunoSEQ multiplex PCR, yet TCRdb's version contains in-frame clones alone and is incomplete. V, J and clone size are taken as reported in that table, and D and trimming were inferred from the DNA itself. The data show fewer than 1.6 million clones, 98% to 99% seen once. Overall study results and limits: Generation of non-shared clonotypes was less probable than generation of clonotypes shared by all four donors. The study sampled only blood, and tissue repertoires likely differ.

Notes on this clone: Antigen unknown.

Germline CDR1 KGHSH, CDR2 LQKENI. Trimming took 3 bases from V and 9 from J, leaving 21 bases between them. The CDR3 loop spans 16 amino acids. This receptor was identified in a man younger than 40 in good health. The chain employs TRBV18 and TRBJ2-1; D is perhaps TRBD1 or TRBD2 (6 bases each). Specimen: naive CD4+ T cells sorted from blood. Subset noted: CD45RA+ positively selected. The CDR3 reads CASSPVGGDGMGEQFF. As DNA, the CDR3 is TGTGCCAGCTCACCTGTGGGGGGCGACGGAATGGGTGAGCAGTTCTTC.